Below, 25 T cell receptor beta chains from the same sample are listed, as sequenced in a study of OX40 agonist ivuxolimab in advanced cancers. Libraries were prepared by immunoSEQ multiplex PCR; TCRdb keeps only in-frame clonotypes and omits some of them. The profile shows over 85,000 clones, 85% to 95% of them singletons. Material: CD4+ or CD8+ T cells sorted from blood, obtained in a trial of the OX40 agonist ivuxolimab. The receptors come from an adult with an advanced solid tumor such as melanoma, head and neck, liver or kidney cancer.

The V and J genes are TRBV29-1 and TRBJ2-1, with D perhaps TRBD2 (5 bases). V gave up 7 bases and J gave up 4 bases, with 20 bases separating them. The CDR3 has 15 residues. Germline V gives CDR1 SQVTM, CDR2 ANQGSEA. The CDR3: CSAQTVEGLYNEQFF. CDR3 DNA sequence: TGCAGCGCCCAGACCGTAGAGGGTCTATACAATGAGCAGTTCTTC.

The rearrangement joins TRBV9 to TRBJ2-1; D uncertain. With 5 bases removed from V and 0 bases from J, the gap between germline ends came to 12 bases. The CDR3 is 15 amino acids. Germline values: CDR1 SGDLS, CDR2 YYNGEE. Written as DNA, the CDR3 is TGTGCCAGCAGACCTAATGGTGGCTCCTACAATGAGCAGTTCTTC. Amino acid sequence: CASRPNGGSYNEQFF.

In its sample, this clone was seen once. The CDR3 sequence is CASSGGRYNEQFF. The CDR3 DNA reads TGTGCCAGCAGTGGGGGACGGTACAATGAGCAGTTCTTC. The V and J genes are TRBV6-5 and TRBJ2-1; either TRBD1 or TRBD2 may supply D (5 bases each). Germline-derived CDR1 and CDR2 are MNHEY and SVGAGI. The germline V and J ends were trimmed by 5 bases and 4 bases, with 9 bases remaining between them. The CDR3 covers 13 residues.

The chain recombines TRBV28 with TRBJ1-2; D remains unclear. CDR1 is MDHEN and CDR2 is SYDVKM in the germline V gene. The CDR3 length is 12 residues. The V and J ends lost 3 bases and 5 bases respectively, with 7 bases between them. DNA for the CDR3: TGTGCCAGCAGTTTCGAAGGGTATGGCTACACCTTC. Translation gives CASSFEGYGYTF.

The genes are TRBV7-9 and TRBJ2-7; tentatively, D is TRBD1 (5 bases). CDR3 length: 12 residues. Between the trimmed V and J ends, which lost 6 bases and 6 bases, there was a span of 12 bases. Germline lookup yields CDR1 SEHNR and CDR2 FQNEAQ (reference sequence). CDR3 region: CASSWQGGEQYV. The CDR3 bases are TGTGCCAGCAGTTGGCAGGGTGGCGAGCAGTACGTC.

The chain recombines TRBV9 with TRBJ1-2; unclear D gene. V was pared by 5 bases and J by 1 base, with 9 bases between. Germline V gene data show CDR1 as SGDLS and CDR2 as YYNGEE. The CDR3 is made up of 13 amino acids. The CDR3 spells CASSQTGNYGYTF. In DNA form, the CDR3 reads TGTGCCAGCAGTCAGACTGGTAACTATGGCTACACCTTC.

This chain links TRBV4-1 with TRBJ2-1, with D uncertain. The germline V gene has CDR1 MGHRA and CDR2 YSYEKL. The CDR3 consists of 16 residues. V gave up 1 base and J gave up 1 base, with 11 bases separating them. This chain's CDR3 is CASSQVDVISYNEQFF. The CDR3 DNA is TGCGCCAGCAGCCAAGTGGATGTGATATCCTACAATGAGCAGTTCTTC.

V usage is TRBV6-5 and J usage is TRBJ1-4; no definite D call. The V end was cut by 4 bases, the J end by 3 bases, with 0 bases between. Germline CDR1 MNHEY, CDR2 SVGAGI. The CDR3 is made up of 11 amino acids. The CDR3 loop reads CASSSNEKLFF. For the CDR3, the DNA is TGTGCCAGCAGTTCTAATGAAAAACTGTTTTTT.

The chain carries TRBV29-1 and TRBJ2-5; D is ambiguous. The CDR3 covers 13 residues. The V gene's germline CDR1 is SQVTM and CDR2 ANQGSEA. V shed 6 bases and J shed 1 base, with 12 bases lying between them. CDR3 protein: CSVQGRTQETQYF. The CDR3 DNA follows: TGCAGCGTCCAAGGGCGTACCCAAGAGACCCAGTACTTC.

The rearrangement uses TRBV28 and TRBJ1-4, with D unresolved. Germline assignment: CDR1 MDHEN and CDR2 SYDVKM. V gave up 4 bases and J gave up 0 bases, with 9 bases separating them. The CDR3 length is 15 residues. CDR3 sequence (DNA): TGTGCCAGCAGTTCTAGAACAACAACTAATGAAAAACTGTTTTTT. Residues: CASSSRTTTNEKLFF.

The V gene is TRBV2, the J gene TRBJ2-3; D is ambiguous. Germline-derived CDR1 and CDR2 are SNHLY and FYNNEI. V shed 7 bases and J shed 1 base, with 9 bases lying between them. The CDR3 contains 13 residues. CDR3 region: CASNFGGTDTQYF. As DNA, the CDR3 is TGTGCCAGCAATTTCGGCGGCACAGATACGCAGTATTTT.

The rearrangement joins TRBV4-3 to TRBJ2-1; D is undetermined. Germline CDR1 LGHNA, CDR2 YSLEER. V was trimmed by 4 bases and J by 9 bases, leaving 13 bases between them. The length of the CDR3 is 13 residues. CDR3 protein: CASSRYQASEQFF. As DNA, the CDR3 is TGCGCCAGCAGCCGATATCAAGCCAGTGAGCAGTTCTTC.

The V gene is TRBV6-1, the J gene TRBJ1-6; no clear D gene. V was cut by 4 bases and J by 0 bases, with 4 bases left in between. The CDR3 totals 14 residues. CDR1 and CDR2 (germline): MNHNS, SASEGT. For the CDR3, the DNA is TGTGCCAGCAGTGGAAGCTCCTATAATTCACCCCTCCACTTT. Protein sequence: CASSGSSYNSPLHF.

This chain joins TRBV4-1 and TRBJ2-1; unclear D gene. CDR3 length equals 17 residues. Germline loops: CDR1 MGHRA, CDR2 YSYEKL. V was shortened by 4 bases and J by 0 bases, with 16 bases between the two germline ends. The CDR3, as DNA: TGCGCCAGCAGCCGGGTCCCACCCCCGTTCTCCTACAATGAGCAGTTCTTC. Translating it yields CASSRVPPPFSYNEQFF.

As regards this clone: Relative to the germline gene, one junction end is altered; a read error may explain this. The J gene is TRBJ1-2, the V gene TRBV4-1, with D unclear. CDR1 is MGHRA, CDR2 YSYEKL, per germline. CDR3 length: 11 amino acids. Here the CDR3 reads CASSQESVYTF. DNA for the CDR3: TGTGCCAGCAGCCAAGAATCGGTCTACACCTTC.

The genes are TRBV30 and TRBJ1-2; 7 bases are shared with TRBD1. The CDR3 is made up of 12 amino acids. The germline CDR1 and CDR2 sequences are GTSNPN and SVGIG (reference sequence). Losses at the gene ends were 2 bases for V and 8 bases for J; bases not matched to a gene: 5. Here the CDR3 reads CAWSYRGNGYTF. CDR3 sequence (DNA): TGTGCCTGGAGTTACAGGGGAAACGGCTACACCTTC.

The chain couples TRBV7-6 to TRBJ2-3, with unresolved D. The CDR3 contains 14 residues. Germline V gene lookup returns CDR1 SGHVS and CDR2 FNYEAQ. V was clipped by 2 bases and J by 0 bases, with 6 bases between them. This CDR3 is CASSLPTSTDTQYF. The CDR3 nucleotides read TGTGCCAGCAGCTTACCGACTAGCACAGATACGCAGTATTTT. Together with reference TRBV7-6 and TRBJ2-3, the CDR3 gives the full variable domain: GAGVSQSPRYKVTKRGQDVALRCDPISGHVSLYWYRQALGQGPEFLTYFNYEAQQDKSGLPNDRFSAERPEGSISTLTIQRTEQRDSAMYRCASSLPTSTDTQYFGPGTRLTVL.

This clone was seen a single time. The CDR3 protein is CAWSLQYNQPQHF. CDR3 DNA: TGTGCCTGGAGTCTACAGTACAATCAGCCCCAGCATTTT. V usage is TRBV30 and J usage is TRBJ1-5; D is unresolved. V lost 2 bases and J 3 bases, leaving 8 bases between the germline ends. Germline values: CDR1 GTSNPN, CDR2 SVGIG (reference sequence). The CDR3 runs 13 residues.

The chain links TRBV4-2 to TRBJ2-2, with unresolved D. CDR3 length equals 12 residues. With 0 bases removed from V and 6 bases from J, the gap between germline ends came to 2 bases. Per germline, CDR1 LGHNA and CDR2 YNFKEQ. The chain's CDR3 is CASSQDPGELFF. CDR3 DNA sequence: TGTGCCAGCAGCCAAGATCCCGGGGAGCTGTTTTTT.

This clone was seen just once. This chain joins TRBV10-1 and TRBJ1-5, with D possibly matching TRBD1 (5 bases). CDR3 size: 16 residues. V lost 6 bases to trimming and J lost 4 bases, with 19 bases between them. Germline V CDR1 and CDR2: WNHNN, SYGVQD (reference sequence). In DNA form, the CDR3 reads TGCGCCAGCAGAGTTTTCCCGGACAAATCAAATCAGCCCCAGCATTTT. Its translation: CASRVFPDKSNQPQHF.

The chain couples TRBV10-3 to TRBJ2-3; D unresolved. Germline loops: CDR1 ENHRY, CDR2 SYGVKD. Trimming pared 6 bases from V and 6 bases from J, leaving 10 bases between. CDR3 length equals 12 residues. CDR3 sequence (DNA): TGTGCCATCAGCGAAGACTCTGATACGCAGTATTTT. This codes for CAISEDSDTQYF.

This clone has a single count. The chain combines TRBV6-5 with TRBJ2-7; D perhaps matches TRBD1 (6 bases). CDR3 length: 13 amino acids. CDR1 is MNHEY and CDR2 is SVGAGI in the germline V gene. V gave up 8 bases and J gave up 5 bases, with 16 bases separating them. The CDR3 reads CASGNLPGDEQYV. The CDR3 coding sequence is TGTGCCAGCGGAAACCTTCCAGGGGACGAGCAGTACGTC.

The rearrangement links TRBV6-1 to TRBJ1-5, with 7 bases lining up with TRBD1. Germline assignment: CDR1 MNHNS and CDR2 SASEGT. After removal of 0 bases from V and 0 bases from J, the junction contained 8 bases not matched to a gene. The CDR3 spans 18 residues. The CDR3 nucleotides read TGTGCCAGCAGTGAAGCGGTCGACAGGGTCTATAGCAATCAGCCCCAGCATTTT. Its translation: CASSEAVDRVYSNQPQHF.

The chain combines TRBV28 with TRBJ1-4; tentatively, D is TRBD1 (5 bases). CDR1 is MDHEN, CDR2 SYDVKM, per germline. The CDR3 extends over 15 amino acids. V was clipped by 5 bases and J by 6 bases, with 16 bases between them. CDR3: CASSGFGGGYEKLFF. The CDR3 DNA follows: TGTGCCAGCAGTGGTTTTGGGGGGGGATATGAAAAACTGTTTTTT.

The genes are TRBV5-4 and TRBJ1-2; D gene uncertain. The V gene's germline CDR1 is SGHNT and CDR2 YYREEE (reference sequence). CDR3 length equals 13 residues. Trimming shortened V by 1 base and J by 6 bases, and 10 bases separated the two germline ends. The CDR3 nucleotides read TGTGCCAGCAGCTTGCATTCCGGGGATGGCTACACCTTC. It encodes CASSLHSGDGYTF.